The rows below give T cell receptor beta chains drawn from one sample of a study of blood T cell repertoires in COVID-19. Measured with immunoSEQ multiplex PCR; TCRdb has only the in-frame clones, and not every one. The data hold fewer than 20,000 clones, with roughly 89% observed a single time. Sequenced: peripheral blood. All receptors derive from a man aged 55 to 70 with acute or convalescent COVID-19. The CDR3 runs from the conserved cysteine through the conserved F or W. A D gene is named only where the DNA matches it firmly. Clone size is shown for a subset of rows, as once, few, many or a class of expanded clone.

cdr3_length	v_call	d_call	clone_size	j_call	cdr3_aa	cdr3_nt
16	TRBV27	NA	NA	TRBJ2-3	CASSNIYSKITDTQYF	TGTGCCAGCAGTAACATCTACAGTAAAATAACAGATACGCAGTATTTT
16	TRBV5-8	TRBD2	NA	TRBJ2-7	CASSLGWLAGGYEQYF	TGTGCCAGCAGCTTAGGGTGGCTAGCGGGAGGCTACGAGCAGTACTTC
16	TRBV5-1	TRBD2	NA	TRBJ2-5	CASSLTSGRAGETQYF	TGCGCCAGCAGCTTGACTAGCGGGAGGGCCGGGGAGACCCAGTACTTC
11	TRBV6-5	NA	NA	TRBJ2-7	CASREVYEQYF	TGTGCCAGCAGGGAGGTATACGAGCAGTACTTC
13	TRBV5-4	NA	NA	TRBJ2-1	CASSLYNYNEQFF	TGTGCCAGCAGCTTATACAATTACAATGAGCAGTTCTTC
18	TRBV18	TRBD2	NA	TRBJ2-2	CASSRVASGRANAGELFF	TGTGCCAGCTCACGAGTTGCCAGCGGGAGGGCCAACGCCGGGGAGCTGTTTTTT
14	TRBV28	NA	NA	TRBJ2-1	CASSFGGSYNEQFF	TGTGCCAGCAGTTTCGGAGGATCCTACAATGAGCAGTTCTTC
15	TRBV7-9	TRBD1	NA	TRBJ2-3	CASSSAGTGTDTQYF	TGTGCCAGCAGCTCCGCCGGGACAGGCACAGATACGCAGTATTTT
17	TRBV4-1	TRBD1	NA	TRBJ2-2	CASSQEYGTGNTGELFF	TGCGCCAGCAGCCAAGAGTATGGGACAGGGAACACCGGGGAGCTGTTTTTT
15	TRBV9	TRBD2	NA	TRBJ2-1	CASSVRGLERNEQFF	TGTGCCAGCAGCGTCCGAGGACTAGAACGAAATGAGCAGTTCTTC
15	TRBV7-2	NA	NA	TRBJ2-4	CASSLEAGPRGIQYF	TGTGCCAGCAGCTTAGAAGCAGGACCAAGGGGCATTCAGTACTTC
18	TRBV19	TRBD1	NA	TRBJ1-4	CASSMGTGGGRTNEKLFF	TGTGCCAGTAGTATGGGGACAGGAGGAGGTCGAACTAATGAAAAACTGTTTTTT
15	TRBV2	TRBD1	NA	TRBJ2-1	CASTADRGSYNEQFF	TGTGCCAGCACTGCGGACAGGGGAAGCTACAATGAGCAGTTCTTC
16	TRBV4-2	TRBD2	NA	TRBJ2-1	CASSQAAGSSYNEQFF	TGTGCCAGCAGCCAAGCAGCGGGGAGCTCCTACAATGAGCAGTTCTTC
14	TRBV28	TRBD2	NA	TRBJ2-1	CASTLAGGFNEQFF	TGTGCCAGCACCCTAGCGGGAGGCTTTAATGAGCAGTTCTTC
15	TRBV28	TRBD1	medium-sized	TRBJ2-7	CAGRSGQGKGLEQYF	TGTGCCGGACGGTCGGGACAGGGGAAGGGGCTCGAGCAGTACTTC
15	TRBV28	NA	NA	TRBJ1-3	CASSYGDISGNTIYF	TGTGCCAGCAGTTATGGGGACATTTCTGGAAACACCATATATTTT
13	TRBV15	NA	few	TRBJ1-5	CATSREYRQPQHF	TGTGCCACCAGCAGAGAATATCGGCAGCCCCAGCATTTT
15	TRBV28	NA	NA	TRBJ1-6	CASSPAGRAVSPLHF	TGTGCCAGCAGTCCCGCAGGGAGGGCGGTCTCACCCCTCCACTTT
13	TRBV15	NA	NA	TRBJ2-7	CATSRDLSYEQYF	TGTGCCACCAGCAGAGATCTATCCTACGAGCAGTACTTC
15	TRBV12-5	TRBD2	NA	TRBJ2-2	CASGTGTRGSRELFF	TGTGCTAGTGGTACCGGGACTAGGGGTTCAAGGGAGCTGTTTTTT
17	TRBV27	TRBD1	NA	TRBJ1-3	CASSSWGRTGEANTIYF	TGTGCCAGCAGTTCTTGGGGGAGAACAGGGGAGGCAAACACCATATATTTT
14	TRBV5-4	NA	NA	TRBJ1-4	CASSPRWGDEKLFF	TGTGCCAGCAGCCCCCGGTGGGGGGATGAAAAACTGTTTTTT
14	TRBV27	NA	NA	TRBJ1-2	CASSVTGSNYGYTF	TGTGCCAGCAGTGTAACAGGGTCTAACTATGGCTACACCTTC